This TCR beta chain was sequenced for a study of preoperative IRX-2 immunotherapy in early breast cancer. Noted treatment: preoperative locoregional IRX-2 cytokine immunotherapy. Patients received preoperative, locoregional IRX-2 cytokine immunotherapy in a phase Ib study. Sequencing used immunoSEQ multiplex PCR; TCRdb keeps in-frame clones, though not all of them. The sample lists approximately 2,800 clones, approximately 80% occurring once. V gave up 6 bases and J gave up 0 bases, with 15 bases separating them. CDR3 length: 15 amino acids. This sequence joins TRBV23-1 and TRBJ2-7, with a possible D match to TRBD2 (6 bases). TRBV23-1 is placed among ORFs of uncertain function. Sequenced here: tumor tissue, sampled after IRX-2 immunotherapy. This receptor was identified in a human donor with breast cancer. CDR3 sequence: CASSLEGQGSYEQYF. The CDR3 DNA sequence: TGCGCCAGCAGCTTGGAGGGTCAGGGCTCCTACGAGCAGTACTTC.